Listed below are T cell receptor beta chains from one sample, sequenced in a study of cytomegalovirus exposure and HLA in healthy donors. Clones were sequenced by immunoSEQ multiplex PCR, and TCRdb holds only the in-frame ones, with some missing. The sample consists of some 200,000 clones, roughly 82% of them appearing once. The specimen sequenced was PBMCs. These receptors were taken from a woman aged 25 to 39 in good health and CMV-seropositive. The CDR3 runs from the conserved cysteine through the conserved F or W. D genes are given only for firm matches.

TRBV2	TRBD2	TRBJ2-7	CASSEPLAFLSGSSPYEQYF
TRBV6-5	NA	TRBJ2-7	CASSYSNQAYEQYF
TRBV5-1	NA	TRBJ1-1	CASRPRGGGTEAFF
TRBV5-1	TRBD2	TRBJ2-1	CASSSLAGAANEQFF
TRBV2	NA	TRBJ2-7	CASSEEGVGEQYF
TRBV6-6	TRBD1	TRBJ1-5	CASSYFEARGNQPQHF
TRBV5-6	NA	TRBJ2-1	CASSLALAGSYNEQFF
TRBV5-1	NA	TRBJ2-7	CASTTDSSYEQYF
TRBV5-6	NA	TRBJ2-6	CASSLLRGNVLTF
TRBV11-2	NA	TRBJ2-3	CASSLRWQGTDTQYF
TRBV5-1	NA	TRBJ1-2	CASSLVISTADYGYTF
TRBV6-1	NA	TRBJ1-1	CASSELADNNAEAFF
TRBV5-4	TRBD2	TRBJ2-7	CASSLFSVREGEQYF
TRBV15	TRBD1	TRBJ2-5	CATSTGTETQYF
TRBV7-9	NA	TRBJ1-1	CASSLGLQGFGTEAFF
TRBV18	TRBD2	TRBJ2-3	CASSLLAGDEDTQYF
TRBV18	NA	TRBJ1-1	CASSYRVTEAFF